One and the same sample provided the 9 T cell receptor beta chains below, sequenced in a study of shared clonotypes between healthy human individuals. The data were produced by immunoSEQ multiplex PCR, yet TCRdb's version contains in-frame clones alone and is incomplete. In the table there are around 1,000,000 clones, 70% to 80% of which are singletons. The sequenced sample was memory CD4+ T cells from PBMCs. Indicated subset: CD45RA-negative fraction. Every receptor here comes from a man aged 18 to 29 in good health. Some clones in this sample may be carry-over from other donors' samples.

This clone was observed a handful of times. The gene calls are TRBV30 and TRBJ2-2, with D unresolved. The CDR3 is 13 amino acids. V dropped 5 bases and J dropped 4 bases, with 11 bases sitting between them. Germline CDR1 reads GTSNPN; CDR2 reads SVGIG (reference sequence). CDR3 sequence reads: CAWAPERTGELFF. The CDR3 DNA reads TGTGCCTGGGCCCCTGAGCGCACCGGGGAGCTGTTTTTT.

CDR3 amino acids: CASSRTGNGYTF. The CDR3 DNA is TGTGCCAGCAGTAGGACAGGGAACGGCTACACCTTC. The chain recombines TRBV6-1 with TRBJ1-2, with 8 bases lining up with TRBD1. There are 12 residues in the CDR3. Trimming took 5 bases from V and 8 from J; bases not matched to a gene: 4. In germline, CDR1 is MNHNS, CDR2 SASEGT.

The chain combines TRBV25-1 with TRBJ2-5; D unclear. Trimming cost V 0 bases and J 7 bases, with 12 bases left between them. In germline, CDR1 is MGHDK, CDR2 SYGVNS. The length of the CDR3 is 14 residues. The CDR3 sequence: CASSEYEGTATQYF. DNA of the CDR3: TGTGCCAGCAGTGAATATGAAGGTACCGCGACCCAGTACTTC.

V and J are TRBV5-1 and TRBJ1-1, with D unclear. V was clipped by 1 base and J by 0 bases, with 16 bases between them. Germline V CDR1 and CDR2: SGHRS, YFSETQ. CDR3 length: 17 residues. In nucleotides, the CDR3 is TGCGCCAGCAGCTTGTTAGGAGGGAACACCGTGAACACTGAAGCTTTCTTT. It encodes CASSLLGGNTVNTEAFF. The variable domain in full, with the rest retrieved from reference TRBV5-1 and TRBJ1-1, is KAGVTQTPRYLIKTRGQQVTLSCSPISGHRSVSWYQQTPGQGLQFLFEYFSETQRNKGNFPGRFSGRQFSNSRSEMNVSTLELGDSALYLCASSLLGGNTVNTEAFFGQGTRLTVV.

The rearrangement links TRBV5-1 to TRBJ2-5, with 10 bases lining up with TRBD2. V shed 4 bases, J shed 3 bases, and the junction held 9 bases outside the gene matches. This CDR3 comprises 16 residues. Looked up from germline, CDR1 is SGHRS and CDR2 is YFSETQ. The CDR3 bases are TGCGCCAGCAGCACCCCTAGCGGGAGTTCTAAAGAGACCCAGTACTTC. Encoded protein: CASSTPSGSSKETQYF.

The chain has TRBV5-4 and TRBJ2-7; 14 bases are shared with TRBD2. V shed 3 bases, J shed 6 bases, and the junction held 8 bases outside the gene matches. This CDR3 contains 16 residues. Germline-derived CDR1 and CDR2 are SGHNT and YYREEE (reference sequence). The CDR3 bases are TGTGCCAGCAGCTCGGGGGGGACTAGCGGGAGTAGCGAGCAGTACTTC. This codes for CASSSGGTSGSSEQYF.

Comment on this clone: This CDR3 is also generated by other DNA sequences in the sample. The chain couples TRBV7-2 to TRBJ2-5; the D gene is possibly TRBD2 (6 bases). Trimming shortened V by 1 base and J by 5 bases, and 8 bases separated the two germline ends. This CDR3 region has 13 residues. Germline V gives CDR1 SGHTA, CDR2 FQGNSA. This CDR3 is CASSLGRGETQYF. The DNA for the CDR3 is TGTGCCAGCAGCTTAGGACGGGGGGAGACCCAGTACTTC.

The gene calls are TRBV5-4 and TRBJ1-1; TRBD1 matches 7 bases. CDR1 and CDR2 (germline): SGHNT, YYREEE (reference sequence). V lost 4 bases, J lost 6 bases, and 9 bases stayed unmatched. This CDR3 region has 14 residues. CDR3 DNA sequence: TGTGCCAGCAGCCCACAGGGGATTGGCGCTGAAGCTTTCTTT. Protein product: CASSPQGIGAEAFF. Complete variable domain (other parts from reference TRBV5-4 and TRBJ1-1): ETGVTQSPTHLIKTRGQQVTLRCSSQSGHNTVSWYQQALGQGPQFIFQYYREEENGRGNFPPRFSGLQFPNYSSELNVNALELDDSALYLCASSPQGIGAEAFFGQGTRLTVV.

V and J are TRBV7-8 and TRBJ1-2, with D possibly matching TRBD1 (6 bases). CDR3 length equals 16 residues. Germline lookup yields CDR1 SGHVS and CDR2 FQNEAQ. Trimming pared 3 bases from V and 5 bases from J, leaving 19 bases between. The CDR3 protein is CASSFGGQNLRYGYTF. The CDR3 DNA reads TGTGCCAGCAGCTTTGGGGGGCAAAACCTCCGGTATGGCTACACCTTC.